The 17 T cell receptor beta chains presented below share a single source sample, sequenced in a study of regulatory T cells in long-lasting Graves disease. The time point was: persistent/refractory GD, antithyroid drugs over 5 years with positive TRAb. The TCR library was made from RNA extracted from PBMCs. Both iRepertoire HTBI primers and Arm-PCR of CDR3 regions were used to build the TCR beta libraries. TCRdb independently ran MiXCR on the multiplex PCR reads; one entry per CDR3 protein. The sample contains more than 300,000 distinct CDR3 sequences, roughly a fifth of which appear only once. Material: peripheral blood mononuclear cells (PBMCs), obtained when the disease was refractory, from a patient treated with antithyroid drugs. The receptors here all came from a female donor with Graves disease.

This sequence joins TRBV28 and TRBJ1-2, with D possibly matching TRBD1 (5 bases). Germline CDR1 reads MDHEN; CDR2 reads SYDVKM. CDR3 length equals 16 residues. Trimming stripped 6 bases from V and 0 bases from J, with 17 bases between. In DNA, the CDR3 is TGTGCCAGCAGGTTCGGGACGGCGATTTCTAACTATGGCTACACCTTC. This translates into CASRFGTAISNYGYTF.

J is TRBJ2-7 and V is TRBV11-2, with 9 bases matching TRBD1. CDR1 and CDR2 from the germline V gene are SGHAT and FQNNGV. J was trimmed by 2 bases and V by 3 bases; bases with no gene match: 8. This CDR3 has 16 residues. The CDR3 region is CASSLGLGQGTYEQYF. CDR3 nucleotides: TGTGCCAGCAGCTTGGGTCTAGGACAGGGGACCTACGAGCAGTACTTC.

V gene TRBV18 combines with J gene TRBJ1-5; 7 bases align to TRBD1. CDR1 is KGHSH, CDR2 LQKENI, per germline. Losses at the gene ends were 2 bases for V and 1 base for J; bases not matched to a gene: 11. The CDR3 has 18 amino acids. The CDR3 DNA sequence: TGTGCCAGCTCACCAACTAACCGACCGACAGGGAGCAATCAGCCCCAGCATTTT. Translating it yields CASSPTNRPTGSNQPQHF.

Many counts were recorded for this clonotype. This chain joins TRBV5-1 and TRBJ1-4, with a possible D match to TRBD1 (5 bases). V gave up 0 bases and J gave up 0 bases, with 9 bases separating them. The CDR3 is made up of 16 amino acids. Germline CDR1 and CDR2: SGHRS and YFSETQ. The CDR3 sequence is CASSLAGTATNEKLFF. As DNA, the CDR3 is TGCGCCAGCAGCTTGGCAGGGACTGCAACTAATGAAAAACTGTTTTTT.

The chain joins TRBV7-2 to TRBJ1-1, with TRBD1 matching 7 bases. Germline assignment: CDR1 SGHTA and CDR2 FQGNSA. CDR3 length: 14 amino acids. The V segment lost 3 bases and the J segment 5 bases; nucleotides outside the gene matches: 6. The CDR3 region is CASSLVQGRTEAFF. DNA of the CDR3: TGTGCCAGCAGCTTGGTACAGGGGCGGACTGAAGCTTTCTTT. Full variable domain (missing parts from reference TRBV7-2 and TRBJ1-1): GAGVSQSPSNKVTEKGKDVELRCDPISGHTALYWYRQSLGQGLEFLIYFQGNSAPDKSGLPSDRFSAERTGGSVSTLTIQRTQQEDSAVYLCASSLVQGRTEAFFGQGTRLTVV.

This chain connects TRBV3-1 to TRBJ2-2; 11 positions agree with TRBD1. This CDR3 has 15 residues. Germline lookup yields CDR1 LGHDT and CDR2 YNNKEL (reference sequence). V shed 4 bases, J shed 5 bases, and the junction held 3 bases outside the gene matches. CDR3 DNA: TGTGCCAGCAGCCGAGGGACAGGGGGTACCGGGGAGCTGTTTTTT. Translation: CASSRGTGGTGELFF.

This clonotype turned up a few times. The V call is TRBV30, the J call TRBJ2-2, with 7 bases fitting TRBD2. V lost 2 bases and J lost 7; bases outside the gene matches: 7. From germline, CDR1 is GTSNPN and CDR2 SVGIG (reference sequence). This CDR3 region has 14 residues. CDR3 coding DNA: TGTGCCTGGAGTCTAGCGGAAATAAGCGGGGAGCTGTTTTTT. Its protein is CAWSLAEISGELFF.

This clonotype has at least ten counts. The rearrangement uses TRBV28 and TRBJ2-5; D is tentatively TRBD1 or TRBD2 (5 bases each). Germline CDR1 is MDHEN and CDR2 is SYDVKM. This CDR3 region has 14 residues. Trimming removed 6 bases from V and 5 bases from J, with 16 bases in between. The CDR3 here is CASRDSGRRETQYF. CDR3 sequence (DNA): TGTGCCAGCAGAGACAGCGGACGACGGGAGACCCAGTACTTC.

The rearrangement joins TRBV5-1 to TRBJ2-2, with a weak D call TRBD2 (6 bases). The V end was cut by 2 bases, the J end by 0 bases, with 11 bases between. Per germline, CDR1 SGHRS and CDR2 YFSETQ. The CDR3 consists of 16 residues. The CDR3 sequence is CASSLSGQPNTGELFF. CDR3 nucleotides: TGCGCCAGCAGCTTAAGCGGGCAACCGAACACCGGGGAGCTGTTTTTT.

In the case of this clonotype: The junction shows a germline mismatch at one end, possibly a read error. The rearrangement joins TRBV3-1 to TRBJ1-2, with no clear D. The CDR3 spans 15 residues. The V gene's germline CDR1 is LGHDT and CDR2 YNNKEL (reference sequence). CDR3 region: CASRQEWAGDNGYTF. DNA for the CDR3: TGTGCCAGCAGACAAGAGTGGGCAGGAGACAATGGCTACACCTTC.

This clonotype was counted ten times or more. CDR3 nucleotide sequence: TGTGCCAGCAGTTACTCCGACAGTCATGGAACACCCCTCCACTTT. It is translated as CASSYSDSHGTPLHF. The rearrangement joins TRBV6-5 to TRBJ1-6; a weak D match, TRBD1 (5 bases). Germline V gene data show CDR1 as MNHEY and CDR2 as SVGAGI. This CDR3 contains 15 residues. Deletions cut 0 bases from V and 11 bases from J, with 14 bases between.

This clonotype was counted between two and nine times. This sequence joins TRBV18 and TRBJ1-2; tentative D call: TRBD1 (5 bases). The CDR3 has 16 amino acids. In germline, CDR1 is KGHSH, CDR2 LQKENI. Deletions cut 2 bases from V and 4 bases from J, with 17 bases between. The CDR3 is CASSPSSNRITYGYTF. The CDR3 DNA reads as TGTGCCAGCTCACCATCTTCCAACAGGATAACCTATGGCTACACCTTC.

This clonotype appeared many times. This chain uses TRBV2 with TRBJ1-4; no clear D gene. V was cut by 4 bases and J by 8 bases, with 11 bases left in between. Germline CDR1 SNHLY, CDR2 FYNNEI. This CDR3 has 13 amino acids. The CDR3 nucleotides are TGTGCCAGCAGTGCGTCCGGGGTCGAAAAACTGTTTTTT. Translated: CASSASGVEKLFF.

This clonotype has only a few counts. One end of the junction does not line up with germline, which may come from a read error. This chain joins TRBV6-1 and TRBJ1-4; D might be TRBD1 (5 bases). This CDR3 region has 14 residues. Germline V lookup: CDR1 MNHNS, CDR2 SASEGT. The CDR3 region is CASSETEIGENLFF. The CDR3 DNA reads as TGTGCCAGCAGTGAGACAGAAATTGGGGAAAACCTGTTTTTT.

This clonotype has a count of ten or more. The V call is TRBV12-3 or TRBV12-4, the J call TRBJ2-5; 7 bases map to TRBD2. The CDR3 sequence is 14 residues long. The V segment lost 5 bases and the J segment 1 base; nucleotides outside the gene matches: 4. For the CDR3, the DNA is TGTGCCAGCAGTGGGGGGGGGGTCCAAGAGACCCAGTACTTC. Translation gives CASSGGGVQETQYF.

The genes are TRBV20-1 and TRBJ1-5; maybe TRBD1 (6 bases). V dropped 3 bases and J dropped 6 bases, with 18 bases sitting between them. Germline V gene lookup returns CDR1 DFQATT and CDR2 SNEGSKA (reference sequence). This CDR3 is built from 15 residues. The CDR3 loop reads CSASGFRGWVQPQHF. In DNA, the CDR3 is TGCAGTGCTAGTGGGTTCAGGGGTTGGGTTCAGCCCCAGCATTTT.

About this clonotype: Given a much more abundant clone one base away, this may be a read error. This chain links TRBV3-1 with TRBJ2-2; D is undetermined. This CDR3 region has 15 residues. Germline V gene sequence: CDR1 LGHDT, CDR2 YNNKEL (reference sequence). V lost 3 bases and J 2 bases, leaving 10 bases between the germline ends. The DNA of the CDR3 is TGTGCCAGCAGCCAGAGGAGCCAAAACACCGGGGAGCTGTTTTTT. It is translated as CASSQRSQNTGELFF.